The 16 T cell receptor beta chains reported below all come from one sample, sequenced in a study of T cells in Graves' hyperthyroidism and ophthalmopathy. RNA transcripts yielded amplified TCR beta CDR3 regions. Using the HTBI primer set, a first-round RT-PCR was run on the TCR CDR3. TCRdb re-called the multiplex PCR reads through MiXCR, storing one row per CDR3 protein. The table has about half a million distinct CDR3 sequences, approximately 23% seen once. The source material was blood. The receptor set was obtained from a woman in her 70s with Graves' ophthalmopathy.

This clonotype was seen many times. The chain is built from TRBV2 and TRBJ1-6; D remains ambiguous. Germline CDR1 is SNHLY and CDR2 is FYNNEI. CDR3 length equals 14 residues. Trimming pared 3 bases from V and 9 bases from J, leaving 12 bases between. In nucleotides, the CDR3 is TGTGCCAGCAGTGAGGATAGCCATGGTTCACCCCTCCACTTT. Protein sequence: CASSEDSHGSPLHF.

This clonotype was seen more than once but under ten times. The CDR3 coding sequence is TGTGCCAGCAGTTTCCGTGTACAGGGAGGGAATCAGCCCCAGCATTTT. The encoded protein is CASSFRVQGGNQPQHF. The chain carries TRBV12-3 or TRBV12-4 and TRBJ1-5; D is possibly TRBD1 (6 bases). The length of the CDR3 is 16 residues. V lost 3 bases to trimming and J lost 4 bases, with 16 bases between them.

This clonotype was detected a few times. This chain links TRBV19 with TRBJ2-3; D perhaps matches TRBD2 (6 bases). Trimming removed 5 bases at V and 2 bases at J, with 14 bases between. The CDR3 is 15 residues long. Germline V CDR1 and CDR2: LNHDA, SQIVND (reference sequence). Here the CDR3 DNA reads TGTGCCAGTAGTCTAGGAGCGGGCAACACAGATACGCAGTATTTT. Translating gives CASSLGAGNTDTQYF.

The chain employs TRBV9 and TRBJ1-2, with 8 bases that match TRBD1. The CDR3 spans 13 residues. Germline V gives CDR1 SGDLS, CDR2 YYNGEE. V was clipped by 0 bases and J by 10 bases; unmatched bases: 5. CDR3: CASSVGTGRFYTF. In DNA form, the CDR3 reads TGTGCCAGCAGCGTAGGGACAGGGAGATTCTACACCTTC.

This clonotype was seen more than once but under ten times. CDR3 sequence: CASSLGFGGQETQYF. The CDR3 bases are TGTGCCAGCAGTTTGGGATTTGGGGGACAAGAGACCCAGTACTTC. V gene TRBV12-3 or TRBV12-4 combines with J gene TRBJ2-5, with D possibly called TRBD1 or TRBD2 (5 bases each). Trimming cost V 3 bases and J 2 bases, with 13 bases left between them. CDR3 length equals 15 residues.

The chain employs TRBV5-6 and TRBJ2-3; D unresolved. The CDR3 spans 13 residues. CDR1 SGHDT and CDR2 YYEEEE come from the germline V gene. V shed 6 bases and J shed 0 bases, with 8 bases lying between them. The CDR3 DNA follows: TGTGCCAGCAAGGGTCCTAGCACAGATACGCAGTATTTT. As protein: CASKGPSTDTQYF.

V is TRBV24-1 and J is TRBJ2-5, with a tentative D call TRBD2 (5 bases). Germline V CDR1 and CDR2: KGHDR, SFDVKD. CDR3 length: 15 amino acids. The V end was cut by 4 bases, the J end by 2 bases, with 13 bases between. As DNA, the CDR3 is TGTGCCACCAGTGACGCGCAGACTAATCAAGAGACCCAGTACTTC. It encodes CATSDAQTNQETQYF.

The chain joins TRBV28 to TRBJ2-1, with 9 nucleotides matching TRBD1. V shed 6 bases and J 5 bases; nucleotides not matched to a gene: 8. This CDR3 has 15 amino acids. CDR1 is MDHEN, CDR2 SYDVKM, per germline. The CDR3 is CASSLGQGSNNEQFF. CDR3 coding DNA: TGTGCCAGCAGCCTCGGACAGGGGTCCAACAATGAGCAGTTCTTC.

V and J are TRBV10-2 and TRBJ2-2; no clear D. In germline, CDR1 is WSHSY, CDR2 SAAADI. The length of the CDR3 is 13 residues. Trimming removed 9 bases at V and 3 bases at J, with 11 bases between. CDR3 residues: CARAAKHTGELFF. DNA of the CDR3: TGCGCCAGGGCGGCTAAACACACCGGGGAGCTGTTTTTT.

This clonotype was detected only a few times. V and J are TRBV5-6 and TRBJ2-1; D perhaps matches TRBD1 (6 bases). CDR3 length equals 16 residues. Trimming pared 4 bases from V and 3 bases from J, leaving 17 bases between. CDR1 is SGHDT and CDR2 is YYEEEE in the germline V gene. CDR3 loop: CASSPPRTAYYNEQFF. CDR3 coding DNA: TGTGCCAGCAGCCCCCCTCGGACAGCGTACTACAATGAGCAGTTCTTC. Full variable domain (missing parts from reference TRBV5-6 and TRBJ2-1): DAGVTQSPTHLIKTRGQQVTLRCSPKSGHDTVSWYQQALGQGPQFIFQYYEEEERQRGNFPDRFSGHQFPNYSSELNVNALLLGDSALYLCASSPPRTAYYNEQFFGPGTRLTVL.

The sample holds a few counts of this clonotype. J is TRBJ1-1 and V is TRBV6-1, with D possibly TRBD1 on 6 matching bases. V shed 4 bases and J shed 1 base, with 10 bases lying between them. Germline values: CDR1 MNHNS, CDR2 SASEGT. The CDR3 extends over 14 amino acids. CDR3 sequence reads: CASSGDNSNTEAFF. CDR3 DNA: TGTGCCAGCAGTGGGGACAACTCGAACACTGAAGCTTTCTTT.

This chain uses TRBV3-1 with TRBJ2-7, with 8 bases lining up with TRBD2. V shed 0 bases, J shed 3 bases, and the junction held 7 bases outside the gene matches. The CDR3 length is 16 residues. Germline CDR1 reads LGHDT; CDR2 reads YNNKEL (reference sequence). CDR3 loop: CASSQEVLAVHYEQYF. DNA for the CDR3: TGTGCCAGCAGCCAAGAAGTACTAGCGGTTCACTACGAGCAGTACTTC.

The rearrangement links TRBV6-1 to TRBJ2-7, with 9 bases identical to TRBD2. V shed 2 bases, J shed 4 bases, and the junction held 6 bases outside the gene matches. Germline loops: CDR1 MNHNS, CDR2 SASEGT. The CDR3 covers 15 residues. CDR3: CASSERVAGVYEQYF. As DNA, the CDR3 is TGTGCCAGCAGTGAAAGGGTAGCGGGAGTTTACGAGCAGTACTTC.

CDR3 residues: CSARGTPKPYEQYF. CDR3 DNA: TGCAGTGCTAGAGGAACACCGAAACCCTACGAGCAGTACTTC. The chain uses TRBV20-1 and TRBJ2-7; D is unclear. This CDR3 is 14 amino acids long. The germline CDR1 and CDR2 sequences are DFQATT and SNEGSKA (reference sequence). Trimming pared 1 base from V and 2 bases from J, leaving 12 bases between.

This clonotype was observed a few times. The chain carries TRBV5-1 and TRBJ1-3, with 7 nucleotides matching TRBD1. Trimming removed 0 bases from V and 4 bases from J; junction bases left unmatched: 4. Germline-derived CDR1 and CDR2 are SGHRS and YFSETQ. The CDR3 consists of 15 residues. Here the CDR3 reads CASSLGQGGGNTIYF. The CDR3 DNA reads TGCGCCAGCAGCTTGGGACAGGGAGGAGGAAACACCATATATTTT. Full variable domain (missing parts from reference TRBV5-1 and TRBJ1-3): KAGVTQTPRYLIKTRGQQVTLSCSPISGHRSVSWYQQTPGQGLQFLFEYFSETQRNKGNFPGRFSGRQFSNSRSEMNVSTLELGDSALYLCASSLGQGGGNTIYFGEGSWLTVV.

This clonotype showed up just a few times. This chain links TRBV4-2 with TRBJ2-7; D may be TRBD2 (6 bases). Germline V gives CDR1 LGHNA, CDR2 YNFKEQ. This CDR3 is 16 amino acids long. Between the trimmed V and J ends, which lost 0 bases and 6 bases, there was a span of 18 bases. For the CDR3, the DNA is TGTGCCAGCAGCCAAGAAGCGGTCGGGAGCTGGTTCGAGCAGTACTTC. It encodes CASSQEAVGSWFEQYF.